The 14 T cell receptor beta chains presented below share a single source sample, sequenced in a study of blood T cells in healthy people across ages. With a J-beta primer mix and a sample-barcoded 5' primer, a second PCR ran roughly 6 to 12 cycles. TCRdb processed the 5' RACE reads anew with MiXCR; each CDR3 protein has one entry. The sample shows some 760,000 distinct CDR3 sequences, 25% of them seen only once. A further study also used this sample, focusing on T cells of mothers and their children.

Specimen: blood. The receptor set was obtained from a boy younger than 18 in good health.

The chain recombines TRBV7-9 with TRBJ2-5; 8 bases are a match to TRBD2. The CDR3 has 18 amino acids. In germline, CDR1 is SEHNR, CDR2 FQNEAQ (reference sequence). With 3 bases clipped from V and 7 bases from J, the junction kept 19 bases outside the gene matches. The CDR3: CASSFSYGGGSGPTTQYF. The DNA for the CDR3 is TGTGCCAGCAGCTTTAGTTACGGCGGGGGGAGCGGTCCCACGACCCAGTACTTC.

DNA of the CDR3: TGTGCCAGCAATGGAAGGATAAACACCGGGGAGCTGTTTTTT. Translation gives CASNGRINTGELFF. The chain couples TRBV12-3 or TRBV12-4 to TRBJ2-2; D remains unclear. The CDR3 totals 14 residues. Trimming took 7 bases from V and 2 from J, leaving 11 bases between them.

The table lists this clonotype with a few counts. The chain recombines TRBV29-1 with TRBJ2-5; D is possibly TRBD2 (5 bases). The J call may be mistaken, given a closer DNA end match to TRBJ2-7. Germline V lookup: CDR1 SQVTM, CDR2 ANQGSEA. This CDR3 region has 13 residues. For the CDR3, the DNA is TGCAGCGTTGAACTCTCGGGGTCCTACGAGCAGTACTTC. It specifies CSVELSGSYEQYF.

The sample holds a few counts of this clonotype. The gene calls are TRBV7-2 and TRBJ2-7, with D hard to call. The V gene lost 3 bases and the J gene lost 2 bases, with 11 bases spanning the gap. The CDR3 has 14 residues. Germline V CDR1 and CDR2: SGHTA, FQGNSA. The CDR3 coding sequence is TGTGCCAGCAGCTTCCGGTCAGGCCCCTACGAGCAGTACTTC. Translating gives CASSFRSGPYEQYF.

This clonotype was seen more than once but under ten times. The J gene is TRBJ1-6, the V gene TRBV6-5; TRBD1 matches at 7 bases. The length of the CDR3 is 15 residues. The germline gives CDR1 MNHEY, CDR2 SVGAGI. V gave up 6 bases and J gave up 9 bases; unmatched junction bases: 11. The CDR3 DNA reads TGTGCCAGCAGCCAAACCGGGACAGTGGTTTCACCCCTCCACTTT. The encoded protein is CASSQTGTVVSPLHF.

This clonotype was observed a handful of times. The V and J genes are TRBV7-9 and TRBJ1-2; tentative D call: TRBD1 (5 bases). V was pared by 4 bases and J by 3 bases, with 12 bases between. Per the germline V gene, CDR1 is SEHNR and CDR2 is FQNEAQ (reference sequence). The CDR3 is 14 amino acids. The chain's CDR3 is CASSYSGLDYGYTF. CDR3 sequence (DNA): TGTGCCAGCAGCTACTCGGGGCTTGACTATGGCTACACCTTC.

This clonotype was recorded a few times. The rearrangement uses TRBV12-3 or TRBV12-4 and TRBJ2-2; 7 positions agree with TRBD1. The V segment lost 6 bases and the J segment 6 bases; nucleotides outside the gene matches: 7. The CDR3 is made up of 14 amino acids. The CDR3 loop is CASRHTGDAGELFF. As DNA, the CDR3 is TGTGCCAGCAGGCACACAGGGGACGCCGGGGAGCTGTTTTTT.

There are a few counts of this clonotype. The CDR3, as DNA: TGTGCCAGCTCACCGAGTGAATTGACCTACAATGAGCAGTTCTTC. This encodes CASSPSELTYNEQFF. The V call is TRBV18, the J call TRBJ2-1, with D unresolved. The CDR3 has 15 amino acids. V was pared by 3 bases and J by 2 bases, with 11 bases between. Germline-derived CDR1 and CDR2 are KGHSH and LQKENI.

On this clonotype: The junction does not match germline at one end; this may be a read error. This chain uses TRBV2 with TRBJ2-3; TRBD2 matches 9 bases. This CDR3 has 13 residues. The germline V gene encodes CDR1 SNHLY and CDR2 FYNNEI. The CDR3 loop is CASGGGAGDTQCF. DNA for the CDR3: TGTGCCAGCGGCGGGGGGGCCGGAGATACGCAGTGTTTT.

The rearrangement uses TRBV28 and TRBJ1-5; D is ambiguous. The CDR3 sequence is 13 residues long. V was pared by 1 base and J by 4 bases, with 5 bases between. Germline V lookup: CDR1 MDHEN, CDR2 SYDVKM. CDR3: CASSLLGNQPQHF. The CDR3 DNA follows: TGTGCCAGCAGTTTATTGGGGAATCAGCCCCAGCATTTT. Together with reference TRBV28 and TRBJ1-5, the CDR3 gives the full variable domain: DVKVTQSSRYLVKRTGEKVFLECVQDMDHENMFWYRQDPGLGLRLIYFSYDVKMKEKGDIPEGYSVSREKKERFSLILESASTNQTSMYLCASSLLGNQPQHFGDGTRLSIL.

This clonotype was recorded a few times. The chain combines TRBV6-5 with TRBJ1-5; no reliable D call. This CDR3 spans 15 amino acids. From germline, CDR1 is MNHEY and CDR2 SVGAGI. Trimming took 6 bases from V and 0 from J, leaving 12 bases between them. DNA of the CDR3: TGTGCCAGCAGGCAGGACTCTTATAGCAATCAGCCCCAGCATTTT. This sequence encodes CASRQDSYSNQPQHF.

This clonotype was counted only a few times. CDR3 in amino acids: CASCAGTDYNEQFF. CDR3 in DNA: TGTGCCAGCTGCGCCGGGACGGATTACAATGAGCAGTTCTTC. The rearrangement joins TRBV12-3 or TRBV12-4 to TRBJ2-1; the D gene could be TRBD1 or TRBD2 (5 bases each). V lost 8 bases and J lost 4, with 15 bases in between. The CDR3 runs 14 residues.

This clonotype came up a few times. The gene calls are TRBV4-3 and TRBJ2-1; a possible D gene is TRBD1 (6 bases). Trimming shortened V by 2 bases and J by 2 bases, and 13 bases separated the two germline ends. The CDR3 length is 16 residues. Germline CDR1 and CDR2: LGHNA and YSLEER. The CDR3 DNA reads as TGCGCCAGCAGCCAATCCGGGACAAGGACCTACAATGAGCAGTTCTTC. Translated: CASSQSGTRTYNEQFF.

This clonotype has more than one count but fewer than ten. The gene calls are TRBV7-2 and TRBJ2-1; D ambiguous. CDR3 length: 13 amino acids. V was trimmed by 1 base and J by 7 bases, leaving 8 bases between them. Germline V gene lookup returns CDR1 SGHTA and CDR2 FQGNSA. The CDR3 region is CASSLVRVNEQFF. The CDR3 region has the DNA TGTGCCAGCAGCTTAGTAAGGGTGAATGAGCAGTTCTTC.